This TCR beta chain was sequenced for a study of blood T cell repertoires in COVID-19. The wider study: The samples span acute and convalescent COVID-19 from the United States, Italy and Spain.

Source study methods: The assay estimated nucleated cells by amplifying reference gene primers. Sequencing used immunoSEQ multiplex PCR; TCRdb keeps in-frame clones, though not all of them. The V and J calls and the clone size are those of that table, but D and trimming were determined from the DNA. The data show about 53,000 clones, 86% seen once. The CDR3 contains 17 residues. The trim removed 4 bases at V and 2 bases at J, leaving 12 bases unmatched. The germline CDR1 and CDR2 sequences are MGHRA and YSYEKL. The gene calls are TRBV4-1 and TRBJ2-3, with 7 positions matching TRBD2. This clonotype originated in a man older than 75 with acute or convalescent COVID-19. Sequenced input: peripheral blood. The CDR3 loop is CASSLVWASGNTDTQYF. Written as DNA, the CDR3 is TGCGCCAGCAGCCTCGTATGGGCTAGCGGAAACACAGATACGCAGTATTTT.